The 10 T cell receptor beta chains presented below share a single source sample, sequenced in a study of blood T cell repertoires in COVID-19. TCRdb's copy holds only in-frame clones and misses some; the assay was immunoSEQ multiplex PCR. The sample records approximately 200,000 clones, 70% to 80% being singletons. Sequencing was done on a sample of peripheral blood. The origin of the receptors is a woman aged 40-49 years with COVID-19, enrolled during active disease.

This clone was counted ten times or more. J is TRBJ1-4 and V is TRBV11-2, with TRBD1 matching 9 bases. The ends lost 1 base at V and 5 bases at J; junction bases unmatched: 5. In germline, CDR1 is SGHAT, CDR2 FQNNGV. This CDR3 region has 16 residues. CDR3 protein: CASSLAGTGNNEKLFF. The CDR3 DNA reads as TGTGCCAGCAGCTTAGCGGGGACAGGGAACAATGAAAAACTGTTTTTT.

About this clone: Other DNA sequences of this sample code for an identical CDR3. The CDR3 DNA reads TGTGCCAGCATTCTGGACAGGGCAAATCAGCCCCAGCATTTT. It is translated as CASILDRANQPQHF. The gene calls are TRBV2 and TRBJ1-5; TRBD1 agrees at 8 bases. Trimming removed 7 bases from V and 4 bases from J; junction bases left unmatched: 6. Per the germline V gene, CDR1 is SNHLY and CDR2 is FYNNEI. The CDR3 runs to 14 residues.

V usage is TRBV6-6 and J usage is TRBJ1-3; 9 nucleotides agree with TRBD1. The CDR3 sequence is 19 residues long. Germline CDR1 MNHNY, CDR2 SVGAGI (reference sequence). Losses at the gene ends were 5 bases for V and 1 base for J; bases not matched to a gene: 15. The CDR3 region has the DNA TGTGCCAGCAGTCGTATCGGGACAGGGTCCCAAGCGTCTGGAAACACCATATATTTT. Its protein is CASSRIGTGSQASGNTIYF.

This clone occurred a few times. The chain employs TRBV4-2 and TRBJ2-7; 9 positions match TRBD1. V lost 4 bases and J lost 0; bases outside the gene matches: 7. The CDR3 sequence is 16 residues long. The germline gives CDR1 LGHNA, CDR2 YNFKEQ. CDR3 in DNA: TGTGCCAGCAGCCCCGATAGGGGACAGGGCTCCTACGAGCAGTACTTC. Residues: CASSPDRGQGSYEQYF.

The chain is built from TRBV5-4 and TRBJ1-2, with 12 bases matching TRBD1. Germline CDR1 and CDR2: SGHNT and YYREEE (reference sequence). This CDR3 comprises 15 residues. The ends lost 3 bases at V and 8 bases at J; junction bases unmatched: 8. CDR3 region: CASSSGQGAQGGYTF. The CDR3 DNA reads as TGTGCCAGCAGCTCGGGACAGGGGGCACAAGGGGGCTACACCTTC. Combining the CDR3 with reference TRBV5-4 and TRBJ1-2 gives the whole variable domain ETGVTQSPTHLIKTRGQQVTLRCSSQSGHNTVSWYQQALGQGPQFIFQYYREEENGRGNFPPRFSGLQFPNYSSELNVNALELDDSALYLCASSSGQGAQGGYTFGSGTRLTVV.

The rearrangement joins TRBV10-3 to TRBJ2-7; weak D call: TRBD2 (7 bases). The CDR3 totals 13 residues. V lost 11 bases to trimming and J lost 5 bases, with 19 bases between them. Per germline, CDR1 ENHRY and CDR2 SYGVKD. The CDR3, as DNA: TGTGCCGTGCGCCGGGGGGCGGGAAACGAGCAGTACTTC. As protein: CAVRRGAGNEQYF.

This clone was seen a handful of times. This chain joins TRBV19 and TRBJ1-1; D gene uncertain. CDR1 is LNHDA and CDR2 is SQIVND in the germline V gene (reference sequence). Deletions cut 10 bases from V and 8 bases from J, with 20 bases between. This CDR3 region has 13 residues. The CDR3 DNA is TGTGCCACCACAGTTAGTGATACCCTCGAAGCTTTCTTT. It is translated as CATTVSDTLEAFF.

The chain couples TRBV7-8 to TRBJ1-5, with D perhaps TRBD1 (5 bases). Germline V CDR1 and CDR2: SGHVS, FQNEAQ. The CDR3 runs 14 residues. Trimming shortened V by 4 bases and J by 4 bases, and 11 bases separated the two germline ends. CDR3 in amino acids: CASSSGGSNQPQHF. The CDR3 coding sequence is TGTGCCAGCAGCTCGGGGGGGTCGAATCAGCCCCAGCATTTT.

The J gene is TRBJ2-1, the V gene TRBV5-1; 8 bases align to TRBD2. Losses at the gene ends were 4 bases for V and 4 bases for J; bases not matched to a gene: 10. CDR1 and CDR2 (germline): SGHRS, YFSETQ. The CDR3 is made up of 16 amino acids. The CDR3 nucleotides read TGCGCCAGCAGCCCGGCCGTAGCGGGACCGTACAATGAGCAGTTCTTC. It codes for CASSPAVAGPYNEQFF.

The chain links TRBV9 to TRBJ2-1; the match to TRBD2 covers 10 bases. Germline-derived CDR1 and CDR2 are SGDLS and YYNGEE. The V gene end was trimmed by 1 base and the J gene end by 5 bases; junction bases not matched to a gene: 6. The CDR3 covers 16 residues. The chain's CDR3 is CASSVKAGGTHNEQFF. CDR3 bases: TGTGCCAGCAGCGTAAAAGCGGGGGGGACGCACAATGAGCAGTTCTTC.